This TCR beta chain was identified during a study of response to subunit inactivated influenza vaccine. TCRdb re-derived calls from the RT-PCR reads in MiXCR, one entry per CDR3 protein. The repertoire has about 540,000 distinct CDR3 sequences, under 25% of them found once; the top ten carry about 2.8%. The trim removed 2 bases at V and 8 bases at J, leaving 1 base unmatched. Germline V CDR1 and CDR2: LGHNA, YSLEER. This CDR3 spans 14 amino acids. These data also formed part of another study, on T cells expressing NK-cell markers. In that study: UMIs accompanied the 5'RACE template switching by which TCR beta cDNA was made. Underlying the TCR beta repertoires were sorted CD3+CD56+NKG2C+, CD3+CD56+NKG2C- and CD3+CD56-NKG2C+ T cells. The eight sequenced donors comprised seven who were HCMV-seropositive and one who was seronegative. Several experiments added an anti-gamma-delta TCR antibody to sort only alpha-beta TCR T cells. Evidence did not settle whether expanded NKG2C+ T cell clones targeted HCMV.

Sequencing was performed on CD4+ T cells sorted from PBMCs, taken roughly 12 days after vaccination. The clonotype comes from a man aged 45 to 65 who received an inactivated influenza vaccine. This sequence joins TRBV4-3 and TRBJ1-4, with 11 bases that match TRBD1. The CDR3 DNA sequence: TGCGCCAGCAGCCAAAGGACAGGGGGCGAAAAACTGTTTTTT. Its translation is CASSQRTGGEKLFF.